This TCR beta chain was profiled in a study of PD-L1 blockade in urothelial cancer. Germline CDR1 and CDR2: ENHRY and SYGVKD. The CDR3 is made up of 15 amino acids. V gave up 4 bases and J gave up 2 bases; unmatched junction bases: 6. This sample's time point: pretreatment peripheral blood. Some clones are missing from TCRdb's copy, which holds only in-frame ones; the method was immunoSEQ multiplex PCR. Altogether 80,000 to 90,000 clones are present, more than 70% being singletons, with the ten largest covering 13% to 15%. The receptor was derived from a man aged 60-69 years with urothelial cancer. The chain has TRBV10-3 and TRBJ2-7, with TRBD1 identical over 9 bases. This material consisted of PBMCs, taken around atezolizumab (anti-PD-L1) treatment. CDR3 coding DNA: TGTGCCATCAGTGGTGGACAGGGGCGCACCTACGAGCAGTACTTC. It specifies CAISGGQGRTYEQYF.